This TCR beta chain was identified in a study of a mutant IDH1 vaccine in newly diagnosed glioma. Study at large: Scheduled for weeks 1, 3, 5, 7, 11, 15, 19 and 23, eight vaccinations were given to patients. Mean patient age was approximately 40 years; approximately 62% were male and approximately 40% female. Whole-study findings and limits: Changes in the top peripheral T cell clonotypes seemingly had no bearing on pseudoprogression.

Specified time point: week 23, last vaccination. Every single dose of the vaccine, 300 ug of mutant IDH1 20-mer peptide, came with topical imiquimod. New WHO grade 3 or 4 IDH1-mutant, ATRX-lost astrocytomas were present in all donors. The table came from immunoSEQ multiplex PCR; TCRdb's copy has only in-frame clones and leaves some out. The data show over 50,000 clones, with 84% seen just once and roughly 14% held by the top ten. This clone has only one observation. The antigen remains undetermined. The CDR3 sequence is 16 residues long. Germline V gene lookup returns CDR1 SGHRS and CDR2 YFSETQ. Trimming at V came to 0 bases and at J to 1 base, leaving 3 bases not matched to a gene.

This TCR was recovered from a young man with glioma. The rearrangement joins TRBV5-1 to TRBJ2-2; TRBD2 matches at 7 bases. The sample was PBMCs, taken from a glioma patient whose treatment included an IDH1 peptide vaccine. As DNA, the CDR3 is TGCGCCAGCAGCTTGGGGGGGACTATGAACACCGGGGAGCTGTTTTTT. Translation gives CASSLGGTMNTGELFF.